The T cell receptor (beta chain) described here comes from a study of blood T cells in healthy people across ages. Study details: Capture via template switching afforded approximately one barcoded beta molecule per two T cells.

Germline V gives CDR1 SEHNR, CDR2 FQNEAQ (reference sequence). The CDR3 is 15 residues long. Researchers report isolating at least 6.5 million PBMCs per sample. Together with a sample-barcoded 5' primer, a J-beta primer mix was included in a second PCR lasting roughly 6 to 12 cycles. TCRdb itself ran the 5' RACE reads through MiXCR, one entry per CDR3 protein. The sample shows hundreds of thousands of distinct CDR3 sequences, 45% to 65% of them seen only once. The V call is TRBV7-9, the J call TRBJ2-5; D may be TRBD1 or TRBD2 (5 bases each). Near its end, the DNA agrees better with TRBJ2-7, so the J call may be wrong. Sequencing input: blood. The origin of this receptor is a man in his 60s in good health. CDR3 coding DNA: TGTGCCAGCAGCTTAGGCGACAGCGGCCATTACGAGCAGTACTTC. This codes for CASSLGDSGHYEQYF.